The 3 T cell receptor beta chains given below trace back to one sample, sequenced in a study of blood T cell repertoires in COVID-19. The table came from immunoSEQ multiplex PCR; TCRdb's copy has only in-frame clones and leaves some out. In the table there are roughly 220,000 clones, just over 85% of which are singletons. Sample: PBMCs or T cells enriched from blood (not recorded which). These receptors were obtained from a woman in her forties or fifties with acute COVID-19.

The J gene is TRBJ2-3, the V gene TRBV18, with 7 bases lining up with TRBD2. In germline, CDR1 is KGHSH, CDR2 LQKENI. The CDR3 loop spans 13 amino acids. V gave up 2 bases and J gave up 5 bases; unmatched junction bases: 1. In DNA form, the CDR3 reads TGTGCCAGCTCACCAACTAGCGTAGATACGCAGTATTTT. Translated, it gives CASSPTSVDTQYF.

Only a few counts were recorded for this clone. The chain carries TRBV19 and TRBJ1-2, with 10 bases identical to TRBD1. CDR1 and CDR2 from the germline V gene are LNHDA and SQIVND (reference sequence). CDR3 length: 14 residues. J lost 3 bases, V lost 10 bases, and 8 bases had no gene match. CDR3 amino acids: CATRRTGGDYGYTF. For the CDR3, the DNA is TGTGCCACTCGCCGGACAGGGGGGGACTATGGCTACACCTTC.

This rearrangement joins TRBV28 to TRBJ2-2; D remains unclear. This CDR3 is 14 amino acids long. CDR1 and CDR2 from the germline V gene are MDHEN and SYDVKM. Between the trimmed V and J ends, which lost 6 bases and 4 bases, there was a span of 12 bases. The CDR3 nucleotides read TGTGCCAGCAGGGAGCGAGCGAGCACCGGGGAGCTGTTTTTT. Protein product: CASRERASTGELFF.